Below, one TCR beta chain is given with its context. Antigen unknown. The data were taken from a study of T cell responses to AZD1222 COVID-19 vaccine. V lost 6 bases and J lost 2, with 11 bases in between. Germline V gene sequence: CDR1 WSHSY, CDR2 SAAADI. The CDR3 spans 14 residues. Investigators merged groups given second doses at roughly 4 or roughly 12 weeks. Broader study findings: There were mostly white British donors and more females than males, and clonal diversity was possibly underestimated.

Only in-frame clones appear in the TCRdb table, and some are missing; sequencing was by immunoSEQ multiplex PCR. Among roughly 150,000 clones listed, about 90% were seen once. The input for sequencing was peripheral blood, taken 28 days after the second AZD1222 dose. This rearrangement joins TRBV10-2 to TRBJ2-1; D could derive from TRBD1 or TRBD2 (5 bases each). This TCR was sampled from an adult who received the AZD1222 COVID-19 vaccine. The CDR3 bases are TGCGCCAGCAGGGTCGGGACGACCTACAATGAGCAGTTCTTC. It translates to CASRVGTTYNEQFF.